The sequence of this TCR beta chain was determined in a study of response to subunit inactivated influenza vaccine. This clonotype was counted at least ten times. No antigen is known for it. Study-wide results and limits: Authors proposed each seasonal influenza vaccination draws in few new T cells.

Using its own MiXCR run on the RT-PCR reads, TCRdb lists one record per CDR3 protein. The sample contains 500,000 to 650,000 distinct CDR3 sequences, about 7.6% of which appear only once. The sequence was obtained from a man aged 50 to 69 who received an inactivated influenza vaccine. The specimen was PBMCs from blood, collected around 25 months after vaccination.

The CDR3 DNA sequence: TGTGCCAGCAGCCTCGTATACGAGCAGTACTTC. This sequence encodes CASSLVYEQYF. The V gene is TRBV7-2, the J gene TRBJ2-7; D not resolved. CDR3 length: 11 residues. V shed 5 bases and J shed 4 bases, with 6 bases lying between them. Germline lookup yields CDR1 SGHTA and CDR2 FQGNSA.